One sample yielded the 20 T cell receptor beta chains listed below, sequenced in a study of blood T cell repertoires in COVID-19. Profiled with immunoSEQ multiplex PCR; TCRdb holds only in-frame clones, not every one. The sample holds about 250,000 clones, 82% seen once. Sequences were obtained from peripheral blood. All receptors come from a woman aged 65 to 85 with acute or convalescent COVID-19.

V and J are TRBV11-2 and TRBJ2-1; TRBD1 agrees at 8 bases. Germline values: CDR1 SGHAT, CDR2 FQNNGV. With V trimmed by 0 bases and J by 6 bases, 13 bases remained unmatched. CDR3 length: 18 residues. Here the CDR3 reads CASSLDIGQGMNVNEQFF. CDR3 coding DNA: TGTGCCAGCAGCTTAGATATAGGACAGGGTATGAATGTCAATGAGCAGTTCTTC.

This chain uses TRBV3-1 (or the pseudogene TRBV3-2) with TRBJ1-1; D possibly corresponds to TRBD1 (6 bases). Per the germline V gene, CDR1 is LGHDT and CDR2 is YNNKEL (reference sequence). This CDR3 contains 13 residues. Trimming stripped 1 base from V and 6 bases from J, with 9 bases between. CDR3 loop: CASSQGTVSEAFF. DNA of the CDR3: TGTGCCAGCAGCCAAGGGACAGTCTCTGAAGCTTTCTTT.

This clone was seen a single time. The chain joins TRBV2 to TRBJ2-3; TRBD2 matches 12 bases. Germline CDR1 SNHLY, CDR2 FYNNEI. This CDR3 spans 17 amino acids. Trimming removed 2 bases from V and 6 bases from J; junction bases left unmatched: 9. CDR3 DNA sequence: TGTGCCAGCAGTGAACTGGCTAGCGGGGGGGTTTTTGATACGCAGTATTTT. It yields the protein CASSELASGGVFDTQYF.

In its sample, this clone was seen a few times. CDR3 DNA sequence: TGCAGCGTTGATTCGGAGGGGTCCGTCTATGGCTACACCTTC. This sequence encodes CSVDSEGSVYGYTF. V and J are TRBV29-1 and TRBJ1-2; tentatively, D is TRBD1 (5 bases). With 3 bases removed from V and 4 bases from J, the gap between germline ends came to 15 bases. The CDR3 contains 14 residues. Germline loops: CDR1 SQVTM, CDR2 ANQGSEA.

Only one count was recorded for this clone. The chain carries TRBV4-2 and TRBJ1-2, with 8 positions matching TRBD1. Per the germline V gene, CDR1 is LGHNA and CDR2 is YNFKEQ. The CDR3 covers 16 residues. V trimming: 0 bases; J trimming: 5 bases; junction bases outside the gene matches: 8. CDR3 nucleotide sequence: TGTGCCAGCAGCCAAGATTACGGGACAGGCAATTATGGCTACACCTTC. Its protein is CASSQDYGTGNYGYTF.

This clone was detected only once. The rearrangement uses TRBV3-1 (or the pseudogene TRBV3-2) and TRBJ1-1, with 9 bases identical to TRBD1. Looked up from germline, CDR1 is LGHDT and CDR2 is YNNKEL (reference sequence). V trimming: 4 bases; J trimming: 4 bases; junction bases outside the gene matches: 4. This CDR3 contains 14 residues. For the CDR3, the DNA is TGTGCCAGCAGCCGTGGACAGGGGACCACTGAAGCTTTCTTT. Residues: CASSRGQGTTEAFF.

V is TRBV4-2 and J is TRBJ2-1; TRBD2 matches at 10 bases. The J segment lost 10 bases and the V segment lost 1 base, leaving 13 bases of the junction unmatched. The CDR3 spans 17 residues. Germline V lookup: CDR1 LGHNA, CDR2 YNFKEQ. CDR3 in amino acids: CASSQVLKSGGAGEQFF. The CDR3 DNA sequence: TGTGCCAGCAGCCAAGTGCTGAAGAGCGGGGGGGCCGGGGAGCAGTTCTTC.

The chain combines TRBV24-1 with TRBJ1-2; D is unresolved. V lost 4 bases, J lost 8 bases, and 16 bases lay in between. Germline V gene lookup returns CDR1 KGHDR and CDR2 SFDVKD. The CDR3 contains 14 residues. The CDR3 sequence is CATSDTVLRQGYTF. DNA for the CDR3: TGTGCCACCAGTGACACGGTCCTGAGGCAGGGCTACACCTTC.

The V gene is TRBV3-1 (or the pseudogene TRBV3-2), the J gene TRBJ1-4; D is possibly TRBD1 (6 bases). Looked up from germline, CDR1 is LGHDT and CDR2 is YNNKEL (reference sequence). The CDR3 consists of 16 residues. The germline V and J ends were trimmed by 4 bases and 11 bases, with 23 bases remaining between them. CDR3 DNA: TGTGCCAGCAGCCCCGGGGGGACACCAAAACGGGGGAAACTGTTTTTT. Residues: CASSPGGTPKRGKLFF.

This chain uses TRBV24-1 with TRBJ1-5; D gene unclear. Trimming shortened V by 4 bases and J by 7 bases, and 10 bases separated the two germline ends. There are 13 residues in the CDR3. Germline CDR1 KGHDR, CDR2 SFDVKD. In DNA form, the CDR3 reads TGTGCCACCAGTGAGAGGGCAAAGCAGCCCCAGCATTTT. It specifies CATSERAKQPQHF.

The chain combines TRBV5-1 with TRBJ1-1; D is undetermined. Trimming took off 0 bases at V and 2 bases at J, with 8 bases between the two ends. Looked up from germline, CDR1 is SGHRS and CDR2 is YFSETQ. There are 14 residues in the CDR3. Here the CDR3 DNA reads TGCGCCAGCAGCTTGGGGCAGGCAAACACTGAAGCTTTCTTT. It codes for CASSLGQANTEAFF.

On this clone: Other DNA sequences in the sample encode the same CDR3. The V call is TRBV6-5, the J call TRBJ1-2, with TRBD1 matching over 9 bases. V dropped 2 bases and J dropped 4; count of bases not matched to a gene: 8. Germline CDR1 reads MNHEY; CDR2 reads SVGAGI. CDR3 length equals 16 residues. The CDR3 sequence is CASSYLRTGGGYGYTF. For the CDR3, the DNA is TGTGCCAGCAGTTACCTCAGAACAGGGGGCGGCTATGGCTACACCTTC.

The rearrangement joins TRBV4-3 to TRBJ2-5; 10 bases fit TRBD1. The ends lost 4 bases at V and 4 bases at J; junction bases unmatched: 6. The CDR3 is made up of 15 amino acids. Germline V gene lookup returns CDR1 LGHNA and CDR2 YSLEER. CDR3 loop: CASSLGTGVGETQYF. As DNA, the CDR3 is TGCGCCAGCAGCCTCGGGACAGGGGTGGGAGAGACCCAGTACTTC.

The chain recombines TRBV7-9 with TRBJ1-5, with a possible D match to TRBD1 (5 bases). The CDR3 runs to 18 residues. Between the trimmed V and J ends, which lost 2 bases and 7 bases, there was a span of 24 bases. Germline-derived CDR1 and CDR2 are SEHNR and FQNEAQ (reference sequence). The CDR3 region is CASSLISGGIGPVQPQHF. The CDR3 DNA is TGTGCCAGCAGCTTAATCTCTGGGGGGATTGGCCCGGTCCAGCCCCAGCATTTT.

V usage is TRBV5-1 and J usage is TRBJ1-4; 7 bases agree with TRBD1. CDR3 length: 14 residues. Trimming at V came to 4 bases and at J to 5 bases, leaving 5 bases not matched to a gene. Germline CDR1 reads SGHRS; CDR2 reads YFSETQ. The CDR3 sequence: CASSTGTVNEKLFF. CDR3 DNA: TGCGCCAGCAGCACCGGGACAGTAAATGAAAAACTGTTTTTT.

V usage is TRBV6-2 or TRBV6-3 and J usage is TRBJ2-7, with TRBD2 matching 9 bases. The CDR3 has 16 residues. The germline gives CDR1 MNHEY, CDR2 SVGEGT. Trimming cost V 0 bases and J 2 bases; bases outside gene matches: 5. The CDR3 spells CASSYSRQRGAYEQYF. DNA of the CDR3: TGTGCCAGCAGTTACTCGCGCCAGCGGGGGGCCTACGAGCAGTACTTC.

The V call is TRBV6-6, the J call TRBJ1-1; 8 bases are shared with TRBD1. The CDR3 consists of 15 residues. V dropped 6 bases and J dropped 4; count of bases not matched to a gene: 10. Germline V gene lookup returns CDR1 MNHNY and CDR2 SVGAGI (reference sequence). This CDR3 is CASSNRQGLATEAFF. The CDR3 nucleotides read TGTGCCAGCAGCAACCGACAGGGGTTAGCCACTGAAGCTTTCTTT.

The chain couples TRBV18 to TRBJ1-1; 7 bases are shared with TRBD1. Germline trimming cut 4 bases from V and 4 bases from J; bases unmatched to any gene: 6. The CDR3 has 14 residues. CDR1 and CDR2 (germline): KGHSH, LQKENI. The CDR3 loop reads CASSLAGGGTEAFF. The CDR3, as DNA: TGTGCCAGCTCACTTGCAGGGGGAGGCACTGAAGCTTTCTTT.

The chain recombines TRBV5-1 with TRBJ1-1; D remains unclear. V gave up 4 bases and J gave up 5 bases, with 15 bases separating them. The length of the CDR3 is 14 residues. CDR1 SGHRS and CDR2 YFSETQ come from the germline V gene. The CDR3 loop is CASSEDVRRTEAFF. The CDR3 region has the DNA TGCGCCAGCAGCGAGGATGTCAGACGGACTGAAGCTTTCTTT.

The chain has TRBV25-1 and TRBJ2-7; 8 positions agree with TRBD1. CDR1 is MGHDK and CDR2 is SYGVNS in the germline V gene. The CDR3 length is 16 residues. The junction had 10 bases not matched to a gene; V was cut back by 3 bases and J by 3 bases. The CDR3 bases are TGTGCCAGCAGTGATAACCTCGGGACAGGAGGCTACGAGCAGTACTTC. Protein sequence: CASSDNLGTGGYEQYF.